This T cell receptor (beta chain) was profiled in a study of beta chain features in type 1 diabetes. Looking at the study overall: All of the samples together had approximately 99 million sorted cells examined. Overall study results and limits: Shortening that was moderate but significant affected the TCRB CDR3s of Type 1 diabetes patients in all four CD4+ subsets.

One heparinised draw of blood, averaging about 116 mL, came from each donor. Sorting that relied on CD45RO/CCR7/CD25/CD127/CD95/CD27 yielded CD4+ naive, central memory, regulatory and stem cell-like memory cells. Each of the sorted populations had a purity greater than 95%. Sequencing targeted expressed TCRB transcripts, as all isolated RNA had been reverse transcribed. Produced via immunoSEQ multiplex PCR; TCRdb's table is partial and in-frame only. Among 630,000 or so clones listed, about 14% were seen once. There are 17 residues in the CDR3. The V gene's germline CDR1 is MNHEY and CDR2 SMNVEV (reference sequence). V was cut by 3 bases and J by 0 bases, with 15 bases left in between. Notes on this clone: Antigen: not known.

This TCR came from a man aged 18 to 30 with type 1 diabetes. The sequencing sample was made of naive CD4+ T cells from blood. This sequence joins TRBV27 and TRBJ1-5, with D possibly TRBD1 on 5 matching bases. The CDR3 DNA reads TGTGCCAGCAGTTTCTCGGCAGGGAGATATAGCAATCAGCCCCAGCATTTT. It encodes CASSFSAGRYSNQPQHF.